These 18 T cell receptor beta chains originate from one sample sequenced in a study of blood T cell repertoires in COVID-19. Assay: immunoSEQ multiplex PCR; the TCRdb copy retains only in-frame clones and omits some. This sample has over 45,000 clones, with 75% to 95% found just once. Sequencing was done on a sample of peripheral blood. The receptors come from a human donor in a cohort sampled during active COVID-19.

The genes are TRBV5-1 and TRBJ1-1; TRBD1 might be the D (5 bases). The germline CDR1 and CDR2 sequences are SGHRS and YFSETQ. Trimming took 4 bases from V and 1 from J, leaving 14 bases between them. The CDR3 consists of 15 residues. For the CDR3, the DNA is TGCGCCAGCAGCGCCCGACAGTTATCGAACACTGAAGCTTTCTTT. It translates to CASSARQLSNTEAFF.

The chain carries TRBV18 and TRBJ1-1; 10 bases agree with TRBD1. The CDR3 is made up of 14 amino acids. Germline CDR1 is KGHSH and CDR2 is LQKENI. Unmatched junction bases numbered 4, after V lost 5 bases and J lost 4 bases. The CDR3 loop reads CASSLDRGSTEAFF. The CDR3 DNA follows: TGTGCCAGCTCATTGGACAGGGGGAGCACTGAAGCTTTCTTT.

This chain uses TRBV7-9 with TRBJ2-7; 8 nucleotides match TRBD1. Trimming removed 5 bases from V and 2 bases from J; junction bases left unmatched: 14. The CDR3 covers 17 residues. In germline, CDR1 is SEHNR, CDR2 FQNEAQ (reference sequence). CDR3 in amino acids: CASSPELGQDTTYEQYF. CDR3 coding DNA: TGTGCCAGCAGCCCGGAGCTGGGACAGGATACAACCTACGAGCAGTACTTC.

The chain links TRBV12-3 or TRBV12-4 to TRBJ2-5; possibly TRBD2 for D (5 bases). The CDR3 is made up of 11 amino acids. Between the trimmed V and J ends, which lost 3 bases and 9 bases, there was a span of 8 bases. The CDR3 DNA reads TGTGCCAGCAGTTTTCGGGGAGCCCAGTACTTC. Translating it yields CASSFRGAQYF.

A remark on this clone: Other nucleotide sequences from this sample produce the same CDR3. The rearrangement links TRBV18 to TRBJ2-7; D not certain. In germline, CDR1 is KGHSH, CDR2 LQKENI. The length of the CDR3 is 14 residues. The V and J ends lost 3 bases and 2 bases respectively, with 11 bases between them. The CDR3: CASSPPGSAYEQYF. In nucleotides, the CDR3 is TGTGCCAGCTCACCGCCCGGGTCGGCCTACGAGCAGTACTTC.

The chain uses TRBV19 and TRBJ1-2, with 8 bases matching TRBD1. This CDR3 spans 17 amino acids. Germline-derived CDR1 and CDR2 are LNHDA and SQIVND (reference sequence). V shed 3 bases and J 5 bases; nucleotides not matched to a gene: 14. The CDR3 loop is CASSMAGQAVPLYGYTF. The DNA for the CDR3 is TGTGCCAGTAGTATGGCGGGACAGGCCGTACCGCTATATGGCTACACCTTC.

The V gene is TRBV5-5, the J gene TRBJ1-2; perhaps TRBD1 as D (6 bases). Trimming left V 3 bases short and J 4 bases short, with 13 bases between. Germline V gene sequence: CDR1 SGHKS, CDR2 YYEKEE (reference sequence). The CDR3 spans 14 residues. The CDR3 bases are TGTGCCAGCAGCTCAGAACAGGGAACCTATGGCTACACCTTC. It yields the protein CASSSEQGTYGYTF.

V is TRBV7-6 and J is TRBJ2-5; D perhaps matches TRBD2 (6 bases). The CDR3 is 17 residues long. Germline lookup yields CDR1 SGHVS and CDR2 FNYEAQ. The V and J ends lost 2 bases and 5 bases respectively, with 21 bases between them. CDR3 DNA sequence: TGTGCCAGCAGCTTATCTCCGGGCGGAGGGGTTAAGGAGACCCAGTACTTC. This sequence encodes CASSLSPGGGVKETQYF.

The chain couples TRBV5-1 to TRBJ1-1, with 8 bases identical to TRBD1. The CDR3 extends over 16 amino acids. Germline CDR1 reads SGHRS; CDR2 reads YFSETQ. V dropped 0 bases and J dropped 0; count of bases not matched to a gene: 4. CDR3 coding DNA: TGCGCCAGCAGCTTGGTGGCAGGGGGCATGAACACTGAAGCTTTCTTT. It yields the protein CASSLVAGGMNTEAFF.

The chain recombines TRBV7-9 with TRBJ2-7; TRBD2 matches 8 bases. J lost 4 bases, V lost 5 bases, and 16 bases had no gene match. The CDR3 loop spans 17 amino acids. Germline CDR1 reads SEHNR; CDR2 reads FQNEAQ (reference sequence). The CDR3 bases are TGTGCCAGCAGCCCTCCGGGGGGGACACCCAGCATTTACGAGCAGTACTTC. This gives the protein CASSPPGGTPSIYEQYF.

The chain recombines TRBV16 with TRBJ1-1; no reliable D call. The CDR3 loop spans 13 amino acids. Germline values: CDR1 KGHSY, CDR2 FQNENV. Trimming pared 4 bases from V and 7 bases from J, leaving 13 bases between. The CDR3: CASSPDAGFEAFF. The CDR3 DNA reads TGTGCCAGCAGCCCAGATGCGGGGTTTGAAGCTTTCTTT.

This sequence joins TRBV6-5 and TRBJ1-4, with D possibly TRBD1 on 6 matching bases. The germline gives CDR1 MNHEY, CDR2 SVGAGI. This CDR3 has 16 amino acids. The ends were cut back, 0 bases at V and 8 bases at J, with 16 bases in the middle. The CDR3, as DNA: TGTGCCAGCAGTTACTCTAAAAGGGGGTTCGGGGAAAAACTGTTTTTT. Its protein product is CASSYSKRGFGEKLFF.

The gene calls are TRBV28 and TRBJ2-5, with D tentatively TRBD2 (6 bases). Looked up from germline, CDR1 is MDHEN and CDR2 is SYDVKM. V lost 3 bases to trimming and J lost 1 base, with 12 bases between them. The CDR3 is 15 residues long. The CDR3 region is CASSLRGLGQETQYF. The DNA for the CDR3 is TGTGCCAGCAGTTTGCGGGGACTGGGCCAAGAGACCCAGTACTTC.

The genes are TRBV6-5 and TRBJ1-4, with unresolved D. Germline CDR1 MNHEY, CDR2 SVGAGI. V was shortened by 2 bases and J by 3 bases, with 10 bases between the two germline ends. The CDR3 consists of 15 residues. CDR3 amino acids: CASSYRQASNEKLFF. The CDR3, as DNA: TGTGCCAGCAGTTACCGGCAGGCCTCTAATGAAAAACTGTTTTTT.

This sequence joins TRBV6-5 and TRBJ2-3; 8 nucleotides line up with TRBD2. Trimming cost V 6 bases and J 1 base; bases outside gene matches: 6. Germline V CDR1 and CDR2: MNHEY, SVGAGI. This CDR3 spans 15 amino acids. CDR3 loop: CASSSPGGGTDTQYF. The CDR3 DNA reads as TGTGCCAGCAGCTCTCCCGGGGGGGGCACAGATACGCAGTATTTT.

The chain joins TRBV18 to TRBJ2-3; D might be TRBD1 (5 bases). The V end was cut by 1 base, the J end by 0 bases, with 8 bases between. CDR1 and CDR2 (germline): KGHSH, LQKENI. This CDR3 contains 15 residues. CDR3 nucleotides: TGTGCCAGCTCACCACAATCAGGGAGCACAGATACGCAGTATTTT. Translating gives CASSPQSGSTDTQYF. The variable domain in full, with the rest retrieved from reference TRBV18 and TRBJ2-3, is NAGVMQNPRHLVRRRGQEARLRCSPMKGHSHVYWYRQLPEEGLKFMVYLQKENIIDESGMPKERFSAEFPKEGPSILRIQQVVRGDSAAYFCASSPQSGSTDTQYFGPGTRLTVL.

The gene calls are TRBV30 and TRBJ2-5, with 8 bases lining up with TRBD2. Germline V lookup: CDR1 GTSNPN, CDR2 SVGIG (reference sequence). V gave up 0 bases and J gave up 4 bases; unmatched junction bases: 7. The CDR3 has 15 residues. CDR3 sequence (DNA): TGTGCCTGGAGTGTACCCAGCGGGGGTGTAGAGACCCAGTACTTC. It is translated as CAWSVPSGGVETQYF.

The CDR3 DNA sequence: TGTGCCAGCAGTGAAGTCCTGGACTACCCATACAATGAGCAGTTCTTC. It translates to CASSEVLDYPYNEQFF. This chain joins TRBV25-1 and TRBJ2-1; the D gene is possibly TRBD2 (6 bases). The CDR3 extends over 16 amino acids. Germline V gene data show CDR1 as MGHDK and CDR2 as SYGVNS. V lost 2 bases and J lost 4, with 15 bases in between.